This passage covers 21 T cell receptor beta chains from one sample sequenced in a study of blood T cell repertoires in COVID-19. Assay used: immunoSEQ multiplex PCR; TCRdb lists only in-frame clones, some missing. The sample holds 130,000 to 150,000 clones; roughly four fifths are singletons and the top ten take approximately 9.1%. Sequencing was performed on PBMCs or T cells enriched from blood (not recorded which). The receptors come from a man over 45 who had recovered from COVID-19.

The J gene is TRBJ2-7, the V gene TRBV27; 7 positions match TRBD1. With 6 bases clipped from V and 3 bases from J, the junction kept 11 bases outside the gene matches. This CDR3 comprises 15 residues. Germline CDR1 MNHEY, CDR2 SMNVEV (reference sequence). CDR3 amino acids: CASSQPGTAVYEQYF. The CDR3, as DNA: TGTGCCAGCAGCCAGCCCGGGACAGCGGTCTACGAGCAGTACTTC.

The V call is TRBV6-5, the J call TRBJ2-3; 8 nucleotides match TRBD1. V was pared by 6 bases and J by 13 bases, with 12 bases of the junction left unmatched. CDR3 length: 13 amino acids. In germline, CDR1 is MNHEY, CDR2 SVGAGI. CDR3 protein: CASRRDRFKVEYF. The CDR3 DNA sequence: TGTGCCAGCAGGCGGGACAGGTTCAAAGTTGAGTATTTT.

The chain combines TRBV28 with TRBJ2-1, with D possibly matching TRBD1 (7 bases). This CDR3 has 16 residues. CDR1 is MDHEN and CDR2 is SYDVKM in the germline V gene. The germline V and J ends were trimmed by 1 base and 3 bases, with 13 bases remaining between them. The DNA for the CDR3 is TGTGCCAGCAGTTTATTTTCGGGGGACAGCTACAATGAGCAGTTCTTC. Translation: CASSLFSGDSYNEQFF.

This chain links TRBV15 with TRBJ2-7, with 10 bases identical to TRBD1. Germline V gene lookup returns CDR1 LNHNV and CDR2 YYDKDF (reference sequence). The ends lost 5 bases at V and 2 bases at J; junction bases unmatched: 6. The CDR3 extends over 15 amino acids. The CDR3 is CATSAGTGVTYEQYF. CDR3 sequence (DNA): TGTGCCACCAGCGCAGGGACAGGGGTTACCTACGAGCAGTACTTC.

The chain carries TRBV19 and TRBJ1-5, with TRBD1 identical over 11 bases. The length of the CDR3 is 17 residues. Per the germline V gene, CDR1 is LNHDA and CDR2 is SQIVND (reference sequence). With V trimmed by 7 bases and J by 0 bases, 8 bases remained unmatched. Written as DNA, the CDR3 is TGTGCCAGTATGTCGGGACAGGGGGTTCATAGCAATCAGCCCCAGCATTTT. Its protein product is CASMSGQGVHSNQPQHF.

The rearrangement joins TRBV24-1 to TRBJ2-3, with D possibly matching TRBD1 (6 bases). CDR3 size: 12 residues. V was cut by 8 bases and J by 6 bases, with 11 bases left in between. CDR1 is KGHDR, CDR2 SFDVKD, per germline. The CDR3 bases are TGTGCCACCAAGGGGGAGCGTGATACGCAGTATTTT. Translation: CATKGERDTQYF.

V is TRBV24-1 and J is TRBJ2-5, with D possibly being TRBD1 (5 bases). V was trimmed by 4 bases and J by 5 bases, leaving 16 bases between them. Germline CDR1 reads KGHDR; CDR2 reads SFDVKD. The CDR3 is 15 amino acids. The CDR3 nucleotides read TGTGCCACCAGTGACGACGTTAGGGGTAGGGAGACCCAGTACTTC. This sequence encodes CATSDDVRGRETQYF.

This chain links TRBV19 with TRBJ2-2; D is ambiguous. The V and J ends lost 1 base and 5 bases respectively, with 11 bases between them. Germline CDR1 is LNHDA and CDR2 is SQIVND (reference sequence). There are 15 residues in the CDR3. The CDR3, as DNA: TGTGCCAGTAGTATAGGAGCTAGTGGGACCGGGGAGCTGTTTTTT. Translation: CASSIGASGTGELFF. Supplemented by reference TRBV19 and TRBJ2-2, the full variable domain reads DGGITQSPKYLFRKEGQNVTLSCEQNLNHDAMYWYRQDPGQGLRLIYYSQIVNDFQKGDIAEGYSVSREKKESFPLTVTSAQKNPTAFYLCASSIGASGTGELFFGEGSRLTVL.

The V gene is TRBV5-4, the J gene TRBJ1-2, with no clear D. Trimming cost V 0 bases and J 9 bases, with 9 bases left between them. Germline CDR1 and CDR2: SGHNT and YYREEE (reference sequence). This CDR3 region has 12 residues. The CDR3 loop is CASSLGLLSYTF. DNA of the CDR3: TGTGCCAGCAGCTTGGGCCTATTGAGCTACACCTTC.

J is TRBJ2-2 and V is TRBV14; 10 positions agree with TRBD1. After removal of 2 bases from V and 7 bases from J, the junction contained 4 bases not matched to a gene. This CDR3 region has 15 residues. From germline, CDR1 is SGHDN and CDR2 FVKESK. The CDR3 loop is CASSQKTGGLGELFF. The CDR3 nucleotides read TGTGCCAGCAGCCAAAAGACAGGGGGCCTCGGGGAGCTGTTTTTT.

V gene TRBV6-5 combines with J gene TRBJ2-1, with 8 bases matching TRBD2. Losses at the gene ends were 6 bases for V and 7 bases for J; bases not matched to a gene: 8. The CDR3 loop spans 14 amino acids. Per germline, CDR1 MNHEY and CDR2 SVGAGI. CDR3 protein: CASRRGEIGNEQFF. CDR3 coding DNA: TGTGCCAGCAGGCGGGGGGAGATAGGGAATGAGCAGTTCTTC.

J is TRBJ2-3 and V is TRBV9; D unclear. Germline V lookup: CDR1 SGDLS, CDR2 YYNGEE. This CDR3 comprises 14 residues. The germline V and J ends were trimmed by 0 bases and 4 bases, with 9 bases remaining between them. Written as DNA, the CDR3 is TGTGCCAGCAGCGTAGCTCAGGCCCCAGATACGCAGTATTTT. This sequence encodes CASSVAQAPDTQYF.

The count of this clone is one. The J gene is TRBJ2-3, the V gene TRBV5-8; 9 bases are a match to TRBD1. CDR1 and CDR2 (germline): SGHTS, YDEGEE. After removal of 2 bases from V and 2 bases from J, the junction contained 3 bases not matched to a gene. The CDR3 spans 15 residues. The CDR3 region is CASSFGQGSTDTQYF. CDR3 coding DNA: TGTGCCAGCAGCTTTGGACAGGGGTCCACAGATACGCAGTATTTT.

This clone occurred a few times. V is TRBV7-2 and J is TRBJ2-7, with D maybe TRBD2 (5 bases). The CDR3 spans 14 residues. Germline assignment: CDR1 SGHTA and CDR2 FQGNSA. Trimming pared 4 bases from V and 4 bases from J, leaving 14 bases between. CDR3 nucleotide sequence: TGTGCCAGCAGCTCCGAGGGCTTGGTTTACGAGCAGTACTTC. Encoded protein: CASSSEGLVYEQYF.

This clone is a singleton in its sample. V gene TRBV28 combines with J gene TRBJ1-2; weak D call: TRBD1 (5 bases). This CDR3 comprises 15 residues. The ends were cut back, 5 bases at V and 4 bases at J, with 17 bases in the middle. Germline CDR1 MDHEN, CDR2 SYDVKM. Here the CDR3 reads CASSKLRQPLYGYTF. DNA of the CDR3: TGTGCCAGCAGTAAACTTCGACAGCCTCTCTATGGCTACACCTTC.

This chain links TRBV11-2 with TRBJ1-4, with 12 nucleotides matching TRBD1. The CDR3 covers 16 residues. V trimming: 3 bases; J trimming: 7 bases; junction bases outside the gene matches: 6. Germline CDR1 is SGHAT and CDR2 is FQNNGV. The CDR3 is CASSFPGTGGREKLFF. The CDR3 DNA is TGTGCCAGCAGCTTCCCCGGGACAGGGGGCCGTGAAAAACTGTTTTTT.

The rearrangement uses TRBV5-6 and TRBJ1-3, with 8 bases lining up with TRBD1. The CDR3 extends over 16 amino acids. V was clipped by 4 bases and J by 1 base; unmatched bases: 7. Per the germline V gene, CDR1 is SGHDT and CDR2 is YYEEEE. For the CDR3, the DNA is TGTGCCAGCAGCCCCGCAGGGGGCGGTTCTGGAAACACCATATATTTT. Translated, it gives CASSPAGGGSGNTIYF.

This clone was detected only once. The V call is TRBV7-9, the J call TRBJ2-7, with unresolved D. The germline V gene encodes CDR1 SEHNR and CDR2 FQNEAQ (reference sequence). The length of the CDR3 is 12 residues. V was shortened by 5 bases and J by 5 bases, with 10 bases between the two germline ends. CDR3 sequence reads: CASSPPTDEQYF. CDR3 nucleotide sequence: TGTGCCAGCAGCCCCCCTACGGACGAGCAGTACTTC.

The V call is TRBV10-2, the J call TRBJ2-3, with D possibly TRBD2 on 5 matching bases. The V and J ends lost 2 bases and 3 bases respectively, with 12 bases between them. Germline V gene data show CDR1 as WSHSY and CDR2 as SAAADI. CDR3 size: 15 residues. DNA for the CDR3: TGCGCCAGCAGTGAGGCTCGCACGGGGACAGATACGCAGTATTTT. As protein: CASSEARTGTDTQYF.

The chain employs TRBV12-5 and TRBJ1-1, with D maybe TRBD1 (5 bases). In germline, CDR1 is LGHNT, CDR2 FRNRAP. CDR3 size: 13 residues. V was cut by 3 bases and J by 2 bases, with 7 bases left in between. The CDR3 loop reads CASGLQVNTEAFF. The DNA of the CDR3 is TGTGCTAGTGGTTTACAGGTAAACACTGAAGCTTTCTTT.

The CDR3 reads CASSFPQGGVEKLFF. The CDR3 DNA follows: TGTGCCAGCAGCTTCCCACAGGGGGGAGTTGAAAAACTGTTTTTT. The chain recombines TRBV21-1 with TRBJ1-4; the table gives TRBD1 as D, unverified against the DNA. TRBV21-1 is flagged as a pseudogene. This CDR3 is built from 15 residues.